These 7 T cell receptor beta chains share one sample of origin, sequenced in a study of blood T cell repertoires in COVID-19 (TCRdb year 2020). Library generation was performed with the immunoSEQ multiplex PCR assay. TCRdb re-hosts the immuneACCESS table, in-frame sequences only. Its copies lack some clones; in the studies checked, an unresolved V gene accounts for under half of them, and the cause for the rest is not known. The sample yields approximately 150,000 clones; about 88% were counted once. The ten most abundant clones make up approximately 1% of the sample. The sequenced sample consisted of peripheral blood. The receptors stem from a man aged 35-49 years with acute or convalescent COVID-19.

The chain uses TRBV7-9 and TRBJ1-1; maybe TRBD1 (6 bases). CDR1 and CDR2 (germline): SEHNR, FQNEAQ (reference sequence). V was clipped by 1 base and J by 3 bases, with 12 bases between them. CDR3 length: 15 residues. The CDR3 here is CASSLGLGADTEAFF. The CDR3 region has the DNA TGTGCCAGCAGCTTAGGTCTGGGGGCTGACACTGAAGCTTTCTTT.

DNA for the CDR3: TGTGCCAGCAGTTACTCTTGGACAGGGGAAGAGACCCAGTACTTC. Amino acids: CASSYSWTGEETQYF. The rearrangement joins TRBV6-5 to TRBJ2-5, with TRBD1 matching 9 bases. The ends lost 0 bases at V and 3 bases at J; junction bases unmatched: 2. CDR3 length: 15 residues. Germline-derived CDR1 and CDR2 are MNHEY and SVGAGI.

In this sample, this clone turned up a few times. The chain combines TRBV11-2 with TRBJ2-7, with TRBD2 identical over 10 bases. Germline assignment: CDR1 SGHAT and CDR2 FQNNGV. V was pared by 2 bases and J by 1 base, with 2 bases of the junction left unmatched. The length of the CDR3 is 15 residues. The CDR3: CASSLRAGGSYEQYF. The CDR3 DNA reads TGTGCCAGCAGCTTAAGAGCGGGGGGGTCCTACGAGCAGTACTTC.

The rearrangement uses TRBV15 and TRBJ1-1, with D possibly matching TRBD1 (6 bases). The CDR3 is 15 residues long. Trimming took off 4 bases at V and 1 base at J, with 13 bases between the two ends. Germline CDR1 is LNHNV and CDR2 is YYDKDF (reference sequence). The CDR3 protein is CATSIDRSWNTEAFF. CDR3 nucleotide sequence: TGTGCCACCAGCATCGACAGGTCCTGGAACACTGAAGCTTTCTTT.

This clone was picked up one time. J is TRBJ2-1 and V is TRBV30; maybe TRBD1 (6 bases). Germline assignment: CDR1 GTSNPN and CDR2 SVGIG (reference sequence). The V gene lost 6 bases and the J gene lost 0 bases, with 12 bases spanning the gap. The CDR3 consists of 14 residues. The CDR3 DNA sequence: TGTGCCTGCTTGGGGGCCTCCTCCTACAATGAGCAGTTCTTC. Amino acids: CACLGASSYNEQFF.

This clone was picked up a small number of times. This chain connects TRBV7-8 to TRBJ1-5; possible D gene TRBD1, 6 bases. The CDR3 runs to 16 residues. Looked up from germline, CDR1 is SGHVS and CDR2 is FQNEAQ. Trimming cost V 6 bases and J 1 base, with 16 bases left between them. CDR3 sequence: CASRLLGGQSNQPQHF. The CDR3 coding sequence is TGTGCCAGCAGGCTGTTGGGGGGGCAAAGCAATCAGCCCCAGCATTTT.

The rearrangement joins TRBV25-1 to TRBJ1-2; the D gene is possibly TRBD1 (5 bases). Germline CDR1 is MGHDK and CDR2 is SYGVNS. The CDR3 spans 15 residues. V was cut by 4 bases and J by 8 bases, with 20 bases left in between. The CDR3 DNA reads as TGTGCCAGCAGTGGGGTAGAGGTGGGGCAAGGAGGCTACACCTTC. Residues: CASSGVEVGQGGYTF.